This is a list of T cell receptor beta chains from one sample in a study of blood T cell repertoires in COVID-19. Generated by immunoSEQ multiplex PCR, the TCRdb table keeps only in-frame clones and is missing some. The table has under 250,000 clones, 84% seen once. Sequenced sample: PBMCs or T cells enriched from blood (not recorded which). These receptors all stem from a man aged 55 to 70 who had recovered from COVID-19. CDR3s include the opening cysteine and the closing phenylalanine or tryptophan. A D gene is named only where the DNA matches it firmly. Clone size appears in some rows only: once, few, many, or a class for an expanded clone.

j_call cdr3_length v_call d_call clone_size cdr3_aa cdr3_nt
TRBJ1-1 13 TRBV3-1/TRBV3-2 . . CASSSQGNTEAFF TGTGCCAGCAGCTCACAGGGGAACACTGAAGCTTTCTTT
TRBJ2-5 12 TRBV5-1 . . CASSLDRETQYF TGCGCCAGCAGCTTGGACAGGGAGACCCAGTACTTC
TRBJ2-7 14 TRBV27 . . CASSSPGAVPKQYF TGTGCCAGCAGTTCCCCGGGAGCGGTTCCCAAGCAGTACTTC
TRBJ1-1 16 TRBV18 . . CASSPSAGRTNTEAFF TGTGCCAGCTCACCATCCGCGGGGAGGACGAACACTGAAGCTTTCTTT
TRBJ1-2 15 TRBV4-2 TRBD1 once CASSQEGQKDNGYTF TGTGCCAGCAGCCAAGAGGGACAGAAAGACAATGGCTACACCTTC
TRBJ1-5 13 TRBV5-1 . . CASSLEGAQPQHF TGCGCCAGCAGCTTGGAGGGAGCCCAGCCCCAGCATTTT
TRBJ2-7 15 TRBV13 . . CASSFFSQGTYEQYF TGTGCCAGCAGCTTTTTTTCCCAGGGGACCTACGAGCAGTACTTC
TRBJ2-3 16 TRBV7-2 . . CASPSAGGQWTDTQYF TGTGCCAGCCCCTCTGCGGGGGGACAGTGGACAGATACGCAGTATTTT
TRBJ1-2 10 TRBV7-2 . . CASRRNWLTF TGTGCCAGCAGGAGAAATTGGTTAACCTTC
TRBJ1-1 15 TRBV7-9 . . CASSLANSMNTEAFF TGTGCCAGCAGCTTAGCGAACAGCATGAACACTGAAGCTTTCTTT
TRBJ2-1 16 TRBV7-8 . . CASSLRTTITYNEQFF TGTGCCAGCAGCTTGAGGACAACGATTACCTACAATGAGCAGTTCTTC
TRBJ1-3 12 TRBV29-1 TRBD1 . CSAQQGSNTIYF TGCAGCGCGCAACAGGGGTCAAACACCATATATTTT
TRBJ1-2 13 TRBV25-1 . . CASSEYGPVGYTF TGTGCCAGCAGTGAATATGGGCCAGTAGGCTACACCTTC
TRBJ2-7 21 TRBV19 TRBD2 . CASSIGWGTGGGTSGNYEQYF TGTGCCAGTAGTATAGGGTGGGGGACAGGTGGCGGGACTAGCGGAAACTACGAGCAGTACTTC
TRBJ2-1 15 TRBV15 . . CATSRGQGFNNEQFF TGTGCCACCAGCAGAGGGCAGGGGTTCAACAATGAGCAGTTCTTC
TRBJ1-2 15 TRBV27 TRBD1 . CASSPGTVFNYGYTF TGTGCCAGCAGCCCCGGGACAGTGTTTAACTATGGCTACACCTTC
TRBJ1-2 14 TRBV2 . few CATSGEGSNYGYTF TGTGCCACCTCAGGGGAGGGGAGTAACTATGGCTACACCTTC
TRBJ1-4 15 TRBV15 TRBD1 few CATSRDGTGREKLFF TGTGCCACCAGCAGAGACGGGACAGGGCGGGAAAAACTGTTTTTT
TRBJ2-7 14 TRBV18 TRBD1 . CASSPEGGPYEQYF TGTGCCAGCTCCCCCGAAGGGGGCCCTTACGAGCAGTACTTC
TRBJ1-3 17 TRBV7-2 TRBD1 . CASSLGQGTVTGNTIYF TGTGCCAGCAGCTTGGGACAGGGAACGGTCACTGGAAACACCATATATTTT